These 23 T cell receptor beta chains were sequenced from one sample in a study of T cell repertoires in cytomegalovirus infection. TCRdb recomputed calls from the reads with MiXCR, one row per CDR3 protein. The sample has roughly 180,000 distinct CDR3 sequences, 28% seen once. Sequencing was carried out using PBMCs. These receptors were taken from a human donor in good health (CMV status not recorded). Some clones in this sample may be carry-over from other donors' samples.

The V and J genes are TRBV14 and TRBJ2-6, with TRBD1 as a possible D gene (5 bases). The germline CDR1 and CDR2 sequences are SGHDN and FVKESK. This CDR3 region has 16 residues. The V and J ends lost 1 base and 1 base respectively, with 8 bases between them. CDR3 DNA: TGTGCCAGCAGCCAAGGAAGGGGTTCTGGGGCCAACGTCCTGACTTTC. As protein: CASSQGRGSGANVLTF.

The chain uses TRBV7-2 and TRBJ2-3; 8 bases match TRBD2. The CDR3 runs 15 residues. The V segment lost 2 bases and the J segment 5 bases; nucleotides outside the gene matches: 6. CDR1 is SGHTA and CDR2 is FQGNSA in the germline V gene. The CDR3, as DNA: TGTGCCAGCAGCTTATTCGGGGGGGCGGGAGATACGCAGTATTTT. Encoded protein: CASSLFGGAGDTQYF. The whole variable domain, remainder taken from reference TRBV7-2 and TRBJ2-3, is GAGVSQSPSNKVTEKGKDVELRCDPISGHTALYWYRQSLGQGLEFLIYFQGNSAPDKSGLPSDRFSAERTGGSVSTLTIQRTQQEDSAVYLCASSLFGGAGDTQYFGPGTRLTVL.

This clonotype was counted only a few times. The gene calls are TRBV29-1 and TRBJ1-2; no firm D call. The V and J ends lost 1 base and 4 bases respectively, with 13 bases between them. The CDR3 has 14 amino acids. Per the germline V gene, CDR1 is SQVTM and CDR2 is ANQGSEA. The CDR3 is CSVEGAGDSYGYTF. The CDR3 DNA is TGCAGCGTTGAAGGAGCCGGGGATAGCTATGGCTACACCTTC.

This clonotype was seen only a few times. The chain couples TRBV12-3 or TRBV12-4 to TRBJ1-2; tentative D call: TRBD1 (5 bases). The CDR3 runs 14 residues. Trimming cost V 5 bases and J 8 bases, with 18 bases left between them. CDR3 DNA sequence: TGTGCCAGCAGTCCGGGGACTTCCTTACAGGGCTACACCTTC. It yields the protein CASSPGTSLQGYTF.

This clonotype was observed once. The chain has TRBV7-2 and TRBJ2-7; D might be TRBD1 (6 bases). The V and J ends lost 0 bases and 2 bases respectively, with 11 bases between them. CDR1 is SGHTA, CDR2 FQGNSA, per germline. There are 15 residues in the CDR3. This chain's CDR3 is CASSLAVGQTYEQYF. The DNA for the CDR3 is TGTGCCAGCAGCTTAGCTGTCGGACAGACCTACGAGCAGTACTTC.

Concerning this clonotype itself: At one boundary the junction diverges from the germline segment, which might be a read error. The chain recombines TRBV15 with TRBJ1-3, with D possibly matching TRBD1 (5 bases). The CDR3 totals 14 residues. Germline V gives CDR1 LNHNV, CDR2 YYDKDF (reference sequence). The CDR3 sequence: CATSRDGAGNTIYF. As DNA, the CDR3 is TGTGCCACCAGCAGAGACGGGGCTGGGAACACCATATATTTT.

This chain connects TRBV6-1 to TRBJ2-7, with 7 bases fitting TRBD1. This CDR3 is built from 11 residues. After removal of 8 bases from V and 3 bases from J, the junction contained 1 base not matched to a gene. Germline CDR1 reads MNHNS; CDR2 reads SASEGT. The CDR3 sequence is CASGTVYEQYF. Here the CDR3 DNA reads TGTGCCAGCGGGACAGTCTACGAGCAGTACTTC.

This clonotype was detected once. CDR3 coding DNA: TGCGCCAGCAGCCAAGAACCAGCGGCCGGGGGGACCCAGTACTTC. Translation gives CASSQEPAAGGTQYF. The chain joins TRBV4-3 to TRBJ2-5; maybe TRBD2 (6 bases). V dropped 0 bases and J dropped 7 bases, with 15 bases sitting between them. The CDR3 totals 15 residues. In germline, CDR1 is LGHNA, CDR2 YSLEER.

The V and J genes are TRBV3-1 and TRBJ1-5; D is uncertain. The CDR3 spans 13 residues. The ends were cut back, 0 bases at V and 5 bases at J, with 5 bases in the middle. Germline CDR1 and CDR2: LGHDT and YNNKEL (reference sequence). CDR3 in amino acids: CASSQDGDQPQHF. In nucleotides, the CDR3 is TGTGCCAGCAGCCAAGATGGGGATCAGCCCCAGCATTTT.

This clonotype was counted only a few times. This chain links TRBV12-5 with TRBJ2-2; the D gene is possibly TRBD1 (6 bases). CDR1 and CDR2 from the germline V gene are LGHNT and FRNRAP. The CDR3 spans 17 residues. The V end lost 0 bases, the J end lost 0 bases, and 11 bases lay between the germline ends. For the CDR3, the DNA is TGTGCTAGTGGTTTGGTACCGACAGGACCGAACACCGGGGAGCTGTTTTTT. Translating it yields CASGLVPTGPNTGELFF.

This clonotype was observed a handful of times. The rearrangement joins TRBV29-1 to TRBJ1-1, with a possible D match to TRBD1 (6 bases). The germline CDR1 and CDR2 sequences are SQVTM and ANQGSEA. This CDR3 region has 12 residues. The V gene lost 4 bases and the J gene lost 3 bases, with 9 bases spanning the gap. The CDR3 bases are TGCAGCGTTGGGGGGCAGTACACTGAAGCTTTCTTT. It translates to CSVGGQYTEAFF. Complete variable domain (other parts from reference TRBV29-1 and TRBJ1-1): SAVISQKPSRDICQRGTSLTIQCQVDSQVTMMFWYRQQPGQSLTLIATANQGSEATYESGFVIDKFPISRPNLTFSTLTVSNMSPEDSSIYLCSVGGQYTEAFFGQGTRLTVV.

This clonotype was seen only a few times. The rearrangement links TRBV20-1 to TRBJ2-3; 8 nucleotides line up with TRBD1. CDR3 length equals 17 residues. Germline assignment: CDR1 DFQATT and CDR2 SNEGSKA (reference sequence). J was trimmed by 3 bases and V by 0 bases; bases with no gene match: 11. The CDR3 here is CSARDPIRGQRTDTQYF. The DNA for the CDR3 is TGCAGTGCTAGAGATCCCATCAGGGGGCAAAGGACAGATACGCAGTATTTT.

This clonotype was seen repeatedly, ten times or more. V usage is TRBV7-9 and J usage is TRBJ2-3; 11 bases agree with TRBD2. This CDR3 spans 16 amino acids. V trimming: 5 bases; J trimming: 2 bases; junction bases outside the gene matches: 6. Germline assignment: CDR1 SEHNR and CDR2 FQNEAQ (reference sequence). The CDR3 loop reads CASSGNSGGVTDTQYF. In nucleotides, the CDR3 is TGTGCCAGCAGCGGCAATAGCGGGGGGGTCACAGATACGCAGTATTTT.

In its sample, this clonotype was seen many times. The chain has TRBV7-3 and TRBJ1-1; 7 nucleotides line up with TRBD1. Germline V gene sequence: CDR1 SGHTA, CDR2 FQGTGA. J gave up 6 bases and V 4 bases, and 5 bases lay outside the gene matches. The CDR3 totals 13 residues. In DNA form, the CDR3 reads TGTGCCAGCAGCTCCGTCACAGGGGCTGAAGCTTTCTTT. It yields the protein CASSSVTGAEAFF.

V gene TRBV14 combines with J gene TRBJ1-1; no firm D call. V was trimmed by 2 bases and J by 1 base, leaving 5 bases between them. The CDR3 loop spans 13 amino acids. Germline V CDR1 and CDR2: SGHDN, FVKESK. CDR3 in DNA: TGTGCCAGCAGCCAACTCAGGAACACTGAAGCTTTCTTT. Translating gives CASSQLRNTEAFF.

This clonotype was picked up a small number of times. The chain uses TRBV7-2 and TRBJ2-7; TRBD2 agrees at 11 bases. There are 15 residues in the CDR3. The V segment lost 0 bases and the J segment 7 bases; nucleotides outside the gene matches: 5. CDR1 SGHTA and CDR2 FQGNSA come from the germline V gene. The CDR3 DNA is TGTGCCAGCAGCTTAGCGAGACTAGCGGGGTTTGAGCAGTACTTC. Protein sequence: CASSLARLAGFEQYF.

This chain uses TRBV6-2 or TRBV6-3 with TRBJ1-4; D unresolved. CDR1 is MNHEY, CDR2 SVGEGT, per germline. This CDR3 comprises 13 residues. Between the trimmed V and J ends, which lost 2 bases and 10 bases, there was a span of 11 bases. The CDR3 bases are TGTGCCAGCAGTTACGGTATCGATGGAAAACTGTTTTTT. It translates to CASSYGIDGKLFF.

The chain uses TRBV5-1 and TRBJ2-1; possible D gene TRBD2, 6 bases. Deletions cut 1 base from V and 0 bases from J, with 8 bases between. The CDR3 spans 15 residues. Germline V CDR1 and CDR2: SGHRS, YFSETQ. The CDR3 protein is CASSLPSDSYNEQFF. As DNA, the CDR3 is TGCGCCAGCAGCTTGCCTAGCGACTCCTACAATGAGCAGTTCTTC.

This chain uses TRBV29-1 with TRBJ2-7; 7 bases fit TRBD1. In germline, CDR1 is SQVTM, CDR2 ANQGSEA. Losses at the gene ends were 6 bases for V and 3 bases for J; bases not matched to a gene: 2. This CDR3 is 11 amino acids long. The CDR3 DNA reads as TGCAGCGTCGGGACAGTCTACGAGCAGTACTTC. It is translated as CSVGTVYEQYF.

There are a few counts of this clonotype. The CDR3: CASSLDSGFYGYTF. CDR3 bases: TGCGCCAGCAGCTTGGACTCGGGATTCTATGGCTACACCTTC. The chain recombines TRBV5-1 with TRBJ1-2; no definite D call. Per germline, CDR1 SGHRS and CDR2 YFSETQ. This CDR3 has 14 residues. Trimming removed 0 bases at V and 4 bases at J, with 10 bases between.

This clonotype was counted a few times. This sequence joins TRBV5-6 and TRBJ1-6; 7 bases agree with TRBD1. Trimming removed 5 bases from V and 9 bases from J; junction bases left unmatched: 8. Germline assignment: CDR1 SGHDT and CDR2 YYEEEE. The CDR3 contains 14 residues. CDR3 coding DNA: TGTGCCAGCAGTAACAGGGGAACTCGTTCACCCCTCCACTTT. This sequence encodes CASSNRGTRSPLHF.

This clonotype was seen ten or more times. Written as DNA, the CDR3 is TGTGCCAGCAGCTTATATATCCCCAATCAGGGCTCCTATAATTCACCCCTCCACTTT. It encodes CASSLYIPNQGSYNSPLHF. This chain uses TRBV7-2 with TRBJ1-6; possible D gene TRBD1, 5 bases. The CDR3 is 19 amino acids. CDR1 and CDR2 from the germline V gene are SGHTA and FQGNSA. The ends were cut back, 2 bases at V and 0 bases at J, with 17 bases in the middle.

The V and J genes are TRBV3-1 and TRBJ1-1; no reliable D call. The germline V gene has CDR1 LGHDT and CDR2 YNNKEL (reference sequence). The CDR3 sequence is 13 residues long. Trimming cost V 6 bases and J 1 base, with 9 bases left between them. The CDR3: CASSSVPNTEAFF. The CDR3 DNA sequence: TGTGCCAGCAGTTCGGTTCCGAACACTGAAGCTTTCTTT.